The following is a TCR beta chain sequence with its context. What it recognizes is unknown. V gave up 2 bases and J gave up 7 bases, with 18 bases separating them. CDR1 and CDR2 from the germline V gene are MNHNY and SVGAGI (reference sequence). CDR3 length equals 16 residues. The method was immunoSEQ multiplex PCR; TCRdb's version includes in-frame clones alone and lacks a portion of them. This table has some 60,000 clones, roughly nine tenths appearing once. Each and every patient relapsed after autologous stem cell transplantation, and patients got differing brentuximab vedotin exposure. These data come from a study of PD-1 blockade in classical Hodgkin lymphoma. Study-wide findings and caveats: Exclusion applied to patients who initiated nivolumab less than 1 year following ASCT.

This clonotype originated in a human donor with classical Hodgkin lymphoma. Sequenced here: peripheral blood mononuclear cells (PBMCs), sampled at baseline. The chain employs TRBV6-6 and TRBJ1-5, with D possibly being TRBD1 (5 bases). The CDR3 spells CASSYNRATGGQPQHF. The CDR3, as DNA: TGTGCCAGCAGTTACAACCGTGCGACGGGGGGACAGCCCCAGCATTTT.